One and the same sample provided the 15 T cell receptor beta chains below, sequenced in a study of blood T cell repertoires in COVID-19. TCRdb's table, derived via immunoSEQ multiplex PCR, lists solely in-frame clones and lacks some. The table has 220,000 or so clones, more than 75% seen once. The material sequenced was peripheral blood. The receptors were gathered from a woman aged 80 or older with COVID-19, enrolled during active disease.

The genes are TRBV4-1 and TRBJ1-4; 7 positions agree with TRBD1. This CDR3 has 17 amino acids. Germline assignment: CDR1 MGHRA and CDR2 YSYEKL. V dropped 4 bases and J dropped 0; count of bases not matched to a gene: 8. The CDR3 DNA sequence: TGCGCCAGCAGCCCCGACAGGGAATCGCCAACTAATGAAAAACTGTTTTTT. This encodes CASSPDRESPTNEKLFF.

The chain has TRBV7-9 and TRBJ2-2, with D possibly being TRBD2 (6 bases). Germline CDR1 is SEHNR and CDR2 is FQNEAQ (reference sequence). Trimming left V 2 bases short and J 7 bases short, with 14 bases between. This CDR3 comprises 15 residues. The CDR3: CASSLWGRTGGELFF. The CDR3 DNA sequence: TGTGCCAGCAGCTTATGGGGGAGGACCGGCGGGGAGCTGTTTTTT. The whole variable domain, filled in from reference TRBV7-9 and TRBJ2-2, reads DTGVSQNPRHKITKRGQNVTFRCDPISEHNRLYWYRQTLGQGPEFLTYFQNEAQLEKSRLLSDRFSAERPKGSFSTLEIQRTEQGDSAMYLCASSLWGRTGGELFFGEGSRLTVL.

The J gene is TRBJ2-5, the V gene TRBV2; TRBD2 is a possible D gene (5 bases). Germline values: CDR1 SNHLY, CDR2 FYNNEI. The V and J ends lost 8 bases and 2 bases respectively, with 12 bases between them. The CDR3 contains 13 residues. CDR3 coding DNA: TGTGCCAGCGAAAGAGGGAAACAAGAGACCCAGTACTTC. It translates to CASERGKQETQYF.

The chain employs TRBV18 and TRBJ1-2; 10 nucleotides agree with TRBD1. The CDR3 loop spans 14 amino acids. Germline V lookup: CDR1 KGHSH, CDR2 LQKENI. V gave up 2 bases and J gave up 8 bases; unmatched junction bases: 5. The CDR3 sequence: CASSPGTGANGYTF. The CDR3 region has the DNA TGTGCCAGCTCACCAGGGACAGGGGCAAACGGCTACACCTTC.

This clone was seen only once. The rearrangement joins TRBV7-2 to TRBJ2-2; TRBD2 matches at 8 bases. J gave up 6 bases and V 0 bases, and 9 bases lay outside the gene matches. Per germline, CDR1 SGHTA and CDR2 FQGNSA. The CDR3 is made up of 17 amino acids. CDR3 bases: TGTGCCAGCAGCTTAGCGGGCTTAGCGGGACTGGCCGGGGAGCTGTTTTTT. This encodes CASSLAGLAGLAGELFF.

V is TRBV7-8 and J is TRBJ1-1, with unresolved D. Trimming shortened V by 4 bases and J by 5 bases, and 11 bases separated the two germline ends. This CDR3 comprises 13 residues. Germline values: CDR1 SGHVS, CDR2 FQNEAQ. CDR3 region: CASSYVSGTEAFF. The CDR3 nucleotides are TGTGCCAGCAGCTACGTTAGCGGGACTGAAGCTTTCTTT.

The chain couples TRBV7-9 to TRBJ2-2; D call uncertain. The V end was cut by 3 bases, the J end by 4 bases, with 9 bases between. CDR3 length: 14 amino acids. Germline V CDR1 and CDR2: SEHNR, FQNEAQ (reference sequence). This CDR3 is CASSFFSTTGELFF. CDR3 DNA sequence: TGTGCCAGCAGCTTCTTTAGTACCACCGGGGAGCTGTTTTTT.

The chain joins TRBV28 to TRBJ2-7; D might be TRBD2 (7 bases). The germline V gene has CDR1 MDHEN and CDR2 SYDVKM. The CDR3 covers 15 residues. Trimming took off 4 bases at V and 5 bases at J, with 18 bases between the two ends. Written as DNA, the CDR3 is TGTGCCAGCAGTTCCCTCGGGGGGCGCGGCCACGAGCAGTACTTC. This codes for CASSSLGGRGHEQYF.

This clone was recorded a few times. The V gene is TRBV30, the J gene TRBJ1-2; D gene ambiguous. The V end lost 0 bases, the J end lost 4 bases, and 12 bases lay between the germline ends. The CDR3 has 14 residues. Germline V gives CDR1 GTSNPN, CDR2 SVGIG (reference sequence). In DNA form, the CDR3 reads TGTGCCTGGAGTGTGACCGGACTGTTCTATGGCTACACCTTC. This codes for CAWSVTGLFYGYTF.

The CDR3 loop is CASRPGQGATYEQYF. For the CDR3, the DNA is TGTGCCAGCAGGCCCGGACAGGGGGCCACCTACGAGCAGTACTTC. The chain combines TRBV6-6 with TRBJ2-7, with 11 positions matching TRBD1. The germline V gene has CDR1 MNHNY and CDR2 SVGAGI (reference sequence). Trimming removed 6 bases from V and 2 bases from J; junction bases left unmatched: 6. The CDR3 has 15 residues.

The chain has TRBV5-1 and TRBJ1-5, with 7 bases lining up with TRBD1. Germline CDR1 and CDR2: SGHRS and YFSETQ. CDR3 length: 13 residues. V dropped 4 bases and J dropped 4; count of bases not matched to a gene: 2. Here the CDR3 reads CASSPTGNQPQHF. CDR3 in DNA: TGCGCCAGCAGCCCGACAGGGAATCAGCCCCAGCATTTT.

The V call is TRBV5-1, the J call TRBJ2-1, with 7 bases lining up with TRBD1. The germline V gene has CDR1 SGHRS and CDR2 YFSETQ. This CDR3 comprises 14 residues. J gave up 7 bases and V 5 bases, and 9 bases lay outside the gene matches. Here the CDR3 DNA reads TGCGCCAGCAGGCCGGGGACAGTTTTGAATGAGCAGTTCTTC. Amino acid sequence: CASRPGTVLNEQFF.

The CDR3 DNA reads TGTGCCAGCAGCCCCGGACTAGGGGGGGGGAAAAATGAGCAGTTCTTC. As protein: CASSPGLGGGKNEQFF. This chain uses TRBV11-2 with TRBJ2-1; maybe TRBD2 (7 bases). Trimming removed 5 bases at V and 7 bases at J, with 21 bases between. CDR3 length equals 16 residues. Germline CDR1 is SGHAT and CDR2 is FQNNGV.

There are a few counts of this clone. CDR3 DNA sequence: TGCGCCAGCAGCTTGGATCCCACAGGGACTGAAGCTTTCTTT. This encodes CASSLDPTGTEAFF. The V call is TRBV5-1, the J call TRBJ1-1; D perhaps matches TRBD1 (6 bases). Germline V gene sequence: CDR1 SGHRS, CDR2 YFSETQ. This CDR3 contains 14 residues. The germline V and J ends were trimmed by 0 bases and 5 bases, with 11 bases remaining between them.

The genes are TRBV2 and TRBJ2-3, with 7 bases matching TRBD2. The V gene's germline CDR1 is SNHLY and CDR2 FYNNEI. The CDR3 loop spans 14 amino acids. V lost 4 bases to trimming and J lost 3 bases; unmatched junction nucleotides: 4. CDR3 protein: CASSAGGGTDTQYF. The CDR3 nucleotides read TGTGCCAGCAGTGCGGGGGGAGGGACAGATACGCAGTATTTT.